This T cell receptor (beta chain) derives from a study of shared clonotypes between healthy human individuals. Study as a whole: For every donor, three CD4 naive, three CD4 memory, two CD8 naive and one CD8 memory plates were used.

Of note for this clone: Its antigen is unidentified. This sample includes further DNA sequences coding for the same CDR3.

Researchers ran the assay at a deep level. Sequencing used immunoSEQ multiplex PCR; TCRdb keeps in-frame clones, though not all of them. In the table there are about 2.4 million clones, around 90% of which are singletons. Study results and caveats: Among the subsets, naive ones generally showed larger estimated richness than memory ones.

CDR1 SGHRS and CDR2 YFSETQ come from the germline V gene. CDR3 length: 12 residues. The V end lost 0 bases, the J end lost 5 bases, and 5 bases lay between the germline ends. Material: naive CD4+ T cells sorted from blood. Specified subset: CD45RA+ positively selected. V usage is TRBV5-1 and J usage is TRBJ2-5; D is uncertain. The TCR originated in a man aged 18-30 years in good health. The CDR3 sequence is CASSLESETQYF. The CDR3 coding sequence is TGCGCCAGCAGCTTGGAAAGCGAGACCCAGTACTTC. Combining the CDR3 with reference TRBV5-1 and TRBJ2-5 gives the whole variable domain KAGVTQTPRYLIKTRGQQVTLSCSPISGHRSVSWYQQTPGQGLQFLFEYFSETQRNKGNFPGRFSGRQFSNSRSEMNVSTLELGDSALYLCASSLESETQYFGPGTRLLVL.